The source of this T cell receptor beta chain is a study of OX40 agonist ivuxolimab in advanced cancers. Germline lookup yields CDR1 SGHVS and CDR2 FNYEAQ. CDR3 size: 16 residues. Trimming cost V 0 bases and J 6 bases; bases outside gene matches: 8. Measured with immunoSEQ multiplex PCR; TCRdb has only the in-frame clones, and not every one. The repertoire includes 37,000 or so clones, more than 75% of them detected once, and around 20% sits in the top ten. The chain combines TRBV7-6 with TRBJ2-5; 9 bases map to TRBD2. The receptor's source is an adult with an advanced solid tumor such as melanoma, head and neck, liver or kidney cancer. The input for sequencing was CD4+ or CD8+ T cells sorted from blood, taken in a trial of the OX40 agonist ivuxolimab. The CDR3, as DNA: TGTGCCAGCAGCTTAGCGGCGGGGGGGGCGGAAAAGACCCAGTACTTC. It codes for CASSLAAGGAEKTQYF.